The entry below describes one T cell receptor (beta chain). The specificity of this receptor is unknown. No base quality values were provided; no much bigger clone lies one nucleotide off. Patients with a history of autoimmune disease or receiving systemic immunosuppression were excluded from the trial. In every dose cohort, peripheral blood was drawn for TCR sequencing at baseline, cycle 4 day 1, and cycle 7 day 1. Samples came from an open-label, multicenter, first-in-human phase I dose-escalation trial of ivuxolimab. Adults with locally advanced or metastatic melanoma, renal cell, hepatocellular, or head and neck squamous cell carcinoma were enrolled in the trial. CD4+ and CD8+ T cells were sorted separately from peripheral blood before TCR sequencing. This sample was taken from a study of OX40 agonist ivuxolimab in advanced cancers. Concerning the study at large: The costimulatory receptor OX40 (CD134) was targeted by ivuxolimab, a fully human IgG2 agonistic monoclonal antibody. Three dose-escalation patients achieved partial responses, one with hepatocellular carcinoma and two with cutaneous melanoma. The monotherapy dose-escalation portion (N of about 57 patients) of the phase I ivuxolimab trial is reported in the paper. The purpose of peripheral TCRbeta sequencing was to test whether ivuxolimab changed TCR sequence diversity and led to clonal T-cell expansion. Among the approximately 50 dose-escalation patients, about 20 had hepatocellular carcinoma, about 15 melanoma, 9 renal cell carcinoma and 9 head and neck cancer. In the dose-escalation cohort, 82.7% of patients were male, and the mean age was approximately 60 years, with a range of 23 to 79. Patients were allowed to have had prior anti-PD-1, anti-PD-L1 or anti-CTLA-4 therapy, and 40% of the dose-escalation patients had previously received checkpoint inhibitors. Intravenous ivuxolimab was administered to patients every 2 weeks at six dose levels: 0.01, 0.1, 0.3, 1.5, 3 and 10 mg/kg.

Findings and caveats that apply to the study as a whole: Low levels of normalized T-cell clonal expansion were also seen in some nonresponding patients. In the 0.1-3.0 mg/kg groups, partial responders had among the lowest normalized peripheral clonal expansion, particularly in CD8+ T cells. Which antigens the clonally expanded peripheral T cells were specific for was not determined. At doses of 0.1 to 3.0 mg/kg, clonal expansion of both CD4+ and CD8+ T cells in blood was seen between baseline and week 6. After ivuxolimab, more expanded clones were found on average in CD8+ T cells than in CD4+ T cells.

Genomic DNA was extracted from sorted cells for sequencing of the TCRbeta CDR3 region. TCRbeta CDR3 regions were sequenced using the immunoSEQ Assay. Here the immuneACCESS table is served through TCRdb, limited to in-frame sequences with V and J called. Missing clones are a known gap in these copies; in checked studies unresolved V genes cover under half, and the rest lacks a known reason. The sample table holds 25,000 to 30,000 clones, of which roughly 84% were seen once. The ten largest clonotypes hold roughly a sixth of the sample. The source was CD4+ or CD8+ T cells sorted from blood, collected in a trial of the OX40 agonist ivuxolimab. This TCR was sampled from an adult with an advanced solid tumor such as melanoma, head and neck, liver or kidney cancer.

Here the CDR3 is given as CASSPAQIASYEQYF. The bases are TGTGCCAGCAGCCCCGCCCAGATAGCGAGCTACGAGCAGTACTTC. The chain is assembled from TRBV6-5 and TRBJ2-7; perhaps TRBD2 is the D gene, with 5 bases matching. Taken from cysteine to phenylalanine, the CDR3 has 15 residues. Just the 45-base CDR3 DNA is kept, in frame starting at base 1. The germline V gene supplies CDR1 MNHEY and CDR2 SVGAGI. The V and J ends are trimmed by 6 bases and 3 bases, leaving 18 bases between them.